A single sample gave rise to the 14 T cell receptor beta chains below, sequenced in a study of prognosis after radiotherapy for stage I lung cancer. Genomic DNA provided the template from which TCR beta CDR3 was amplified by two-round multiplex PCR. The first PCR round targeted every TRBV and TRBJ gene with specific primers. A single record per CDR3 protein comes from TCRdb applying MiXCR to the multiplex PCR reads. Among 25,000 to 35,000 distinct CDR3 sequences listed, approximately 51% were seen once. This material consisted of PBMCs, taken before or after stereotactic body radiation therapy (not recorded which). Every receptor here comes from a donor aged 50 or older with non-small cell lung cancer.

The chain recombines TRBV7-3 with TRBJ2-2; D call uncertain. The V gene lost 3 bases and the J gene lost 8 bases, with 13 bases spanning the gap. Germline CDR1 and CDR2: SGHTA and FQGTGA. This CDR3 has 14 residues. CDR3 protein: CASSFRIYAGELFF. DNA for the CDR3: TGTGCCAGCAGCTTCAGGATCTATGCTGGGGAGCTGTTTTTT. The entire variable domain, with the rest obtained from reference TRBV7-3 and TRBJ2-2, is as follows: GAGVSQTPSNKVTEKGKYVELRCDPISGHTALYWYRQSLGQGPEFLIYFQGTGAADDSGLPNDRFFAVRPEGSVSTLKIQRTERGDSAVYLCASSFRIYAGELFFGEGSRLTVL.

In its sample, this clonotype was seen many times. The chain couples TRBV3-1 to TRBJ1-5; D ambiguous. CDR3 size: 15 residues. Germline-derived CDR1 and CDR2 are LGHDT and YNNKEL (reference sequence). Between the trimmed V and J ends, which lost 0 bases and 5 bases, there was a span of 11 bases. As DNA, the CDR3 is TGTGCCAGCAGCCAAGATTTTGGTGAGGATCAGCCCCAGCATTTT. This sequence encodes CASSQDFGEDQPQHF.

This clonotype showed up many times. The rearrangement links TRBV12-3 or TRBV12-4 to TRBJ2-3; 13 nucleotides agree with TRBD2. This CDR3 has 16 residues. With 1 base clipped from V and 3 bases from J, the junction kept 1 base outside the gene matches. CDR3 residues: CASSLELAGGTDTQYF. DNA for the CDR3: TGTGCCAGCAGTTTAGAACTAGCGGGAGGGACAGATACGCAGTATTTT.

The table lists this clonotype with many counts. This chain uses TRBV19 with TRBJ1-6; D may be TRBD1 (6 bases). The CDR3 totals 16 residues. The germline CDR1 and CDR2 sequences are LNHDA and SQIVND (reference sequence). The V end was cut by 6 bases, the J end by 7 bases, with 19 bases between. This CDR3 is CASRGQGIIYNSPLHF. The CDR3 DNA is TGTGCCAGTAGGGGCCAGGGGATCATCTACAATTCACCCCTCCACTTT.

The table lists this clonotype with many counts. The chain's CDR3 is CASSPSQTGGNEDTQYF. The CDR3 DNA sequence: TGCGCCAGCAGCCCTAGCCAGACAGGGGGAAACGAAGATACGCAGTATTTT. V and J are TRBV5-1 and TRBJ2-3; TRBD1 matches 9 bases. This CDR3 region has 17 residues. Germline values: CDR1 SGHRS, CDR2 YFSETQ. V lost 4 bases and J lost 5; bases outside the gene matches: 14.

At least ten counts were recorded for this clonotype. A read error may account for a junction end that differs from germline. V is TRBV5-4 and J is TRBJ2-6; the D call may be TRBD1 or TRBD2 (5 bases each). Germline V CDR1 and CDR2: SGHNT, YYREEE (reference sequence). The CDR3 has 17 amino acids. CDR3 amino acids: CASTLFQGRSGANVLTF. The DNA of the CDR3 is TGTGCCAGCACCCTTTTCCAGGGACGCTCTGGGGCCAACGTCCTGACTTTT.

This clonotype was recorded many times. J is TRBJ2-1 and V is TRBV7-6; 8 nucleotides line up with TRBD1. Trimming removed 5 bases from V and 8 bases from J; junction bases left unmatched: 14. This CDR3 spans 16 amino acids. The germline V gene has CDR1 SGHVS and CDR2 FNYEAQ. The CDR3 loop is CASSRPTGARLDEQFF. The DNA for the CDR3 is TGTGCCAGCAGCCGACCGACAGGGGCCCGGCTGGATGAGCAGTTCTTC.

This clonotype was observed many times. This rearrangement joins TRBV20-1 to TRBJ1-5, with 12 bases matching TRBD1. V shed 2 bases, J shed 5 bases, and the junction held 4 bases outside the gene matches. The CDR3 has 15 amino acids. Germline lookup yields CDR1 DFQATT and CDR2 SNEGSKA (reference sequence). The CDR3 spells CSARYGTGGDQPQHF. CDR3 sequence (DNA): TGCAGTGCTAGATACGGGACAGGGGGCGATCAGCCCCAGCATTTT.

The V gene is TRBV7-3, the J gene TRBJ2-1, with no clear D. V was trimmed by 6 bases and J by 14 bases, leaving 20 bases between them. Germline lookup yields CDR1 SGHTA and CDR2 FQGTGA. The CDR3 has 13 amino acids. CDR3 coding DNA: TGTGCCAGCAGATTATCGACGAATCAACAGAAGTTCTTC. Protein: CASRLSTNQQKFF.

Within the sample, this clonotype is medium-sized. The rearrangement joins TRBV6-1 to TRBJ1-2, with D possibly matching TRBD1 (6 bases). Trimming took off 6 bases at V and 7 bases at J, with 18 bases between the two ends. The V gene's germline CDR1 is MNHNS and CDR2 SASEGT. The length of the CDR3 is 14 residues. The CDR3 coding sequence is TGTGCCAGCAGGGGAACAGGACAGAAACTTGGCTACACCTTC. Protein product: CASRGTGQKLGYTF.

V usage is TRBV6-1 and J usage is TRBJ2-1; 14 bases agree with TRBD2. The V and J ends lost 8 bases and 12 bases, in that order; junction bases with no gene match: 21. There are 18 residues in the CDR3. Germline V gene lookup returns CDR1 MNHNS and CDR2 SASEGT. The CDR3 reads CASVRPQGLTSGRAAQFF. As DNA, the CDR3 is TGTGCCAGCGTGAGACCACAGGGCCTGACTAGCGGGAGGGCCGCGCAGTTCTTC.

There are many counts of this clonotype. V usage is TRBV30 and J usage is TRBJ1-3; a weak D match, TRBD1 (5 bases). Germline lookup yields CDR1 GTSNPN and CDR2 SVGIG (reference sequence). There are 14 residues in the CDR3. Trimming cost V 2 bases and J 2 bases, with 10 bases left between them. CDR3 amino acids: CAWSWTRTGNTIYF. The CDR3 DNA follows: TGTGCCTGGAGTTGGACACGAACTGGAAACACCATATATTTT.

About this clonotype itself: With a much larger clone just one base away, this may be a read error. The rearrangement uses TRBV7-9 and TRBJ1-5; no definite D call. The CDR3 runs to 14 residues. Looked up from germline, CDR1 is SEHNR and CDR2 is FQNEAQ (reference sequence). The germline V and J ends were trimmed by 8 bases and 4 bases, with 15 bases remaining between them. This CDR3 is CASVNLEGNQPQHF. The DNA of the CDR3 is TGTGCCAGCGTTAATCTGGAGGGTAATCAGCCCCAGCATTTT.

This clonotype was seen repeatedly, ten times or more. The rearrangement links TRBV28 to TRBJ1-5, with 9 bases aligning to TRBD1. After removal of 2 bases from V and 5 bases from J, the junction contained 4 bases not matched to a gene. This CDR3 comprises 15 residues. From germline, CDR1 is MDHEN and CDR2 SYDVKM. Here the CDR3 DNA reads TGTGCCAGCAGTTTAACGGGACAGGGTCATCAGCCCCAGCATTTT. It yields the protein CASSLTGQGHQPQHF.